This T cell receptor beta chain was obtained from a study of technical replicates of blood from a handful of donors. Clones were sequenced by immunoSEQ multiplex PCR, and TCRdb holds only the in-frame ones, with some missing. Of some 87,000 clones detected, about 96% appear once; the ten largest clones hold just over 0.3%. Sequencing was done on a sample of T cells isolated from PBMCs. This receptor was taken from a human donor in good health.

The CDR3 DNA sequence: TGTGCCAGCAGCCAAGTCGGGGACAACGGACAGACCCAGTACTTC. It is translated as CASSQVGDNGQTQYF. This chain connects TRBV4-2 to TRBJ2-5; D might be TRBD1 (6 bases). CDR1 and CDR2 (germline): LGHNA, YNFKEQ. The CDR3 is 15 amino acids. V lost 1 base and J 6 bases, leaving 15 bases between the germline ends.